The T cell receptor beta chain under discussion was sequenced for a study of T-cell memory formation after mild COVID-19. Trimming removed 2 bases from V and 10 bases from J, with 3 bases in between. The V gene's germline CDR1 is MNHEY and CDR2 SVGAGI. This CDR3 has 10 residues. This clonotype was seen at least ten times. Its matching antigen is unknown. TCRdb fed the 5' RACE reads into MiXCR, producing one record per CDR3 protein. The profile shows approximately 82,000 distinct CDR3 sequences, 10% to 15% of them singletons. Whole-study findings and limits: Mainly in CM and EM were contracting CD4+ clones; CD8+ were in EMRA. Cross-reactive memory appears to have joined, as suggested by some responding clones showing up in pre-infection memory.

The V gene is TRBV6-5, the J gene TRBJ2-1; D is undetermined. The clonotype originates from a man between 18 and 29 years old who had mild COVID-19 (a few samples of this study predate the infection). Cell type and time point are not known. The specimen sequenced was PBMCs or a T cell subset sorted from them (not recorded which). The CDR3 loop reads CASSYPEQFF. The CDR3 nucleotides are TGTGCCAGCAGTTACCCCGAGCAGTTCTTC.